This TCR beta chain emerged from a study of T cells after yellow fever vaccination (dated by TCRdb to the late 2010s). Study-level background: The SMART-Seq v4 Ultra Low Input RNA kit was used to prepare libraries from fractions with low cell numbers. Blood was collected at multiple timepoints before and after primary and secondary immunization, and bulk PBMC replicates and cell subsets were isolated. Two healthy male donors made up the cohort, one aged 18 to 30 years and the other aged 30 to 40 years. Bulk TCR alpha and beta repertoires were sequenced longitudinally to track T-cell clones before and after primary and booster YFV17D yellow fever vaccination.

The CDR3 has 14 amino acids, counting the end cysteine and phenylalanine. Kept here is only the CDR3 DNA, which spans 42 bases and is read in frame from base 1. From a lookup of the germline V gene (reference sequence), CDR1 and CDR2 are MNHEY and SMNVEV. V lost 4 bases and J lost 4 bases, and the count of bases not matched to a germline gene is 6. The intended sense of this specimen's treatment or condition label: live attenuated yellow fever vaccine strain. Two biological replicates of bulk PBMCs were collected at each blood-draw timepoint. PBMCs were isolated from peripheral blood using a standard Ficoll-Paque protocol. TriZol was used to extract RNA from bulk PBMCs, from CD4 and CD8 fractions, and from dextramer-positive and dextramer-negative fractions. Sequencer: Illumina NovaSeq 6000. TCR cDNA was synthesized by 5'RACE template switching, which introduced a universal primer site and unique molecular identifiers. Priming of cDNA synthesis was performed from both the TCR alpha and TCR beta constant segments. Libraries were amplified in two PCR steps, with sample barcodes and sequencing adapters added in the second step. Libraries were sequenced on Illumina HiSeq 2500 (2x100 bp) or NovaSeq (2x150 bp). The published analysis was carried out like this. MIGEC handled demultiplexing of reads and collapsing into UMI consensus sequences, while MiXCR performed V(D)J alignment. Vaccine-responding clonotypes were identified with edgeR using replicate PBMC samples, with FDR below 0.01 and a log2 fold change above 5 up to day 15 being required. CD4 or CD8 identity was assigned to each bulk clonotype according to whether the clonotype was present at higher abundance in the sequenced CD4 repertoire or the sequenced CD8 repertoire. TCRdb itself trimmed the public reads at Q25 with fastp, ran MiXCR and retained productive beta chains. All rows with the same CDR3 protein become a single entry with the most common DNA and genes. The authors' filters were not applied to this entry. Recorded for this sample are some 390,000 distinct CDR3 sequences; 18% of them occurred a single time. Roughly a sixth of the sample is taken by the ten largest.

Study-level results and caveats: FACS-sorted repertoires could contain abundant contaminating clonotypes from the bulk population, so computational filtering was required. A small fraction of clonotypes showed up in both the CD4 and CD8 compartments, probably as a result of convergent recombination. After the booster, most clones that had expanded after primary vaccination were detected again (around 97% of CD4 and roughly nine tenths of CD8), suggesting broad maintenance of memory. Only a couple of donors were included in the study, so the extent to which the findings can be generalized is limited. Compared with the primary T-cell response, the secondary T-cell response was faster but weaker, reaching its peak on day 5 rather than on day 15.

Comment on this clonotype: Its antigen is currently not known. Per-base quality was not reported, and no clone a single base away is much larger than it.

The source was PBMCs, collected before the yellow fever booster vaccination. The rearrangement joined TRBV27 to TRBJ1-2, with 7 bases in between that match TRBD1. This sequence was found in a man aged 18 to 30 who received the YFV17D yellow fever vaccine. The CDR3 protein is CASSSGTDSYGYTF. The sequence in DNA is TGTGCCAGCAGTTCCGGGACAGACAGCTATGGCTACACCTTC.